Only a few counts were recorded for the clone carrying this TCR beta chain. In the authors' workflow: Estimated nucleated cell counts came from reference gene primer amplification. The data were produced by immunoSEQ multiplex PCR, yet TCRdb's version contains in-frame clones alone and is incomplete. The DNA was the basis for D and trimming; V, J and clone size are from that table. The sample has hundreds of thousands of clones; 85% to 90% are singletons. These data are taken from a study of blood T cell repertoires in COVID-19. Background on the study: Nucleic acid was either cDNA or gDNA, and it came from T cells, B-cell-depleted T cells, or PBMCs.

Germline CDR1 reads SGHRS; CDR2 reads YFSETQ. The CDR3 runs to 15 residues. The V gene lost 4 bases and the J gene lost 0 bases, with 14 bases spanning the gap. This receptor was taken from a man aged 70-80 years with acute or convalescent COVID-19. The chain recombines TRBV5-1 with TRBJ2-7; TRBD1 might be the D (6 bases). The material sequenced was peripheral blood. The DNA for the CDR3 is TGCGCCAGCAGCATGGGACAAACCTACTCCTACGAGCAGTACTTC. It yields the protein CASSMGQTYSYEQYF.